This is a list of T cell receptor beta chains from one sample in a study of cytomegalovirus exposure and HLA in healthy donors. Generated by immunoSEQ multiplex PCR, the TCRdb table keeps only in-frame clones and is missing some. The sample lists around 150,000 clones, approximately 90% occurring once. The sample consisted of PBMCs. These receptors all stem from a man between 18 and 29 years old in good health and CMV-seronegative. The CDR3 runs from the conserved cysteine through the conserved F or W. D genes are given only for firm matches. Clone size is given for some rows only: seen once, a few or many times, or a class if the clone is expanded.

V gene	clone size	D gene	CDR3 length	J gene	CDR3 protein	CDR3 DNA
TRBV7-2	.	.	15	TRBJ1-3	CASSTGWGSGNTIYF	TGTGCCAGCAGCACAGGGTGGGGTTCCGGAAACACCATATATTTT
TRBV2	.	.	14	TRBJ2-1	CASSEISSYNEQFF	TGTGCCAGCAGTGAGATCAGCTCCTACAATGAGCAGTTCTTC
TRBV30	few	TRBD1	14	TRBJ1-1	CAWKKDRMNTEAFF	TGTGCCTGGAAGAAGGACAGGATGAACACTGAAGCTTTCTTT
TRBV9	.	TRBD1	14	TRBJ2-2	CASRRGQLNGELFF	TGTGCCAGCAGACGGGGACAGTTGAATGGGGAGCTGTTTTTT
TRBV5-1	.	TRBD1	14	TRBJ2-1	CASSSGQGAGEQFF	TGCGCCAGCAGCTCGGGACAGGGGGCGGGTGAGCAGTTCTTC
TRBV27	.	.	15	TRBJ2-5	CASSQQEPGRETQYF	TGTGCCAGCAGTCAACAGGAGCCTGGGCGGGAGACCCAGTACTTC
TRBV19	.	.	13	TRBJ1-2	CASSNGLNYGYTF	TGTGCCAGTAGTAACGGTCTTAACTATGGCTACACCTTC
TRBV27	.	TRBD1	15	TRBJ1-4	CASRRSGGRYEKLFF	TGTGCCAGCAGGCGATCAGGGGGCCGGTATGAAAAACTGTTTTTT
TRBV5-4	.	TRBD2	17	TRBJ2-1	CASSRERGGGAYNEQFF	TGTGCCAGCAGCAGAGAACGGGGCGGGGGGGCCTACAATGAGCAGTTCTTC
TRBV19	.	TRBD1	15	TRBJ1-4	CASRSPGTGSEKLFF	TGTGCCAGTAGAAGCCCCGGGACAGGTTCTGAAAAACTGTTTTTT
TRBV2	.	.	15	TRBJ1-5	CASSRRAGNNQPQHF	TGTGCCAGCAGTCGTCGGGCAGGGAACAATCAGCCCCAGCATTTT
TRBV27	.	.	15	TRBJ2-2	CASSSSSGNTGELFF	TGTGCCAGCAGTTCGAGTAGCGGGAACACCGGGGAGCTGTTTTTT
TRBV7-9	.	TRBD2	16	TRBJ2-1	CASSLPGLVLGNEQFF	TGTGCCAGCAGCTTACCGGGACTAGTATTGGGCAATGAGCAGTTCTTC
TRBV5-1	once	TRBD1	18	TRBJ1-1	CASSYGTGSILMNTEAFF	TGCGCCAGCAGCTACGGGACAGGGTCTATATTAATGAACACTGAAGCTTTCTTT
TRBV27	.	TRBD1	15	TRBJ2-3	CASNMGQGAGDTQYF	TGTGCCAGCAACATGGGACAGGGGGCAGGAGATACGCAGTATTTT
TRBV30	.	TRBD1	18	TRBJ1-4	CAWNVGQGAWGDYEKLFF	TGTGCCTGGAATGTGGGACAGGGGGCGTGGGGGGACTATGAAAAACTGTTTTTT
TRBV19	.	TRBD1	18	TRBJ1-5	CASRNPGQGVYSNQPQHF	TGTGCCAGTAGGAACCCGGGACAGGGCGTTTATAGCAATCAGCCCCAGCATTTT
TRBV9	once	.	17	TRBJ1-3	CASSVGSSGVSGNTIYF	TGTGCCAGCAGCGTAGGCTCGTCCGGGGTCTCTGGAAACACCATATATTTT
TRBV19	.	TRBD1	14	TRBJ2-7	CASSLRDREDEQYF	TGTGCCAGTAGTCTCCGGGACAGGGAGGACGAGCAGTACTTC
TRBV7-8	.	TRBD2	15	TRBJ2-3	CASSSGLAGEDTQYF	TGTGCCAGCAGCTCTGGGCTAGCGGGGGAAGATACGCAGTATTTT
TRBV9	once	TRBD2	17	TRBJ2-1	CASSVAGTSGSYNEQFF	TGTGCCAGCAGCGTAGCAGGTACTAGCGGCTCCTACAATGAGCAGTTCTTC
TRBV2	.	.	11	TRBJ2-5	CASSRLGKQYF	TGTGCCAGCAGTAGACTAGGCAAGCAGTACTTC
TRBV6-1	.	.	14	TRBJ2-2	CAMTGSNGAGELFF	TGTGCCATGACCGGGTCCAACGGGGCCGGGGAGCTGTTTTTT
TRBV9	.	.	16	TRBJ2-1	CASSVYLASSYNEQFF	TGTGCCAGCAGCGTATACCTAGCAAGCTCCTACAATGAGCAGTTCTTC
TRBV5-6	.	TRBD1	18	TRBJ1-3	CASSYGQGRTASGNTIYF	TGTGCCAGCAGCTACGGACAGGGCCGGACGGCCTCTGGAAACACCATATATTTT
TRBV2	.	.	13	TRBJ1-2	CASSEGQGYGYTF	TGTGCCAGCAGTGAAGGTCAGGGATATGGCTACACCTTC
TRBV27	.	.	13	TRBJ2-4	CASQGVAKNIQYF	TGTGCCAGCCAAGGGGTAGCCAAAAACATTCAGTACTTC
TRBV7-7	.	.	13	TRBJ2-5	CASSRGGQETQYF	TGTGCCAGCAGCCGGGGAGGACAAGAGACCCAGTACTTC
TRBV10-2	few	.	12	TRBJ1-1	CASSDGDTEAFF	TGCGCCAGCAGTGACGGGGACACTGAAGCTTTCTTT
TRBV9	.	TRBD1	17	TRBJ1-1	CASSPRPGTGADTEAFF	TGTGCCAGCAGCCCCCGTCCCGGGACAGGGGCGGACACTGAAGCTTTCTTT
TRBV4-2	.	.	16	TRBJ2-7	CASSQPQGFGSYEQYF	TGTGCCAGCAGCCAACCACAGGGATTCGGCTCCTACGAGCAGTACTTC
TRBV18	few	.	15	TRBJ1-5	CASSPPGRFNQPQHF	TGTGCCAGCTCACCACCGGGCAGGTTCAATCAGCCCCAGCATTTT
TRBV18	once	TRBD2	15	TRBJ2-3	CASSPPREGTDTQYF	TGTGCCAGCTCACCACCGCGGGAGGGGACAGATACGCAGTATTTT
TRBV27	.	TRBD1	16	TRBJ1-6	CASSLSAAGGKSPLHF	TGTGCCAGCAGTTTATCTGCGGCAGGGGGCAAATCACCCCTCCACTTT
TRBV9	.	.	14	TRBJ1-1	CASSVTPGYTEAFF	TGTGCCAGCAGCGTTACTCCAGGGTACACTGAAGCTTTCTTT
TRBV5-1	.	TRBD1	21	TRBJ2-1	CASSLVTTGTGFSSSYNEQFF	TGCGCCAGCAGCCTAGTCACGACCGGGACAGGGTTTTCTTCCTCCTACAATGAGCAGTTCTTC
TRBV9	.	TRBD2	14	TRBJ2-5	CASSPRGGAETQYF	TGTGCCAGCAGCCCCCGGGGGGGGGCCGAGACCCAGTACTTC
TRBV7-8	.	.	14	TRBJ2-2	CASSLVLSSGELFF	TGTGCCAGCAGCTTAGTGTTGAGTTCCGGGGAGCTGTTTTTT
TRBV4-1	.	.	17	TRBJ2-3	CASSQDPGQTSTDTQYF	TGCGCCAGCAGCCAAGACCCAGGACAGACTAGCACAGATACGCAGTATTTT
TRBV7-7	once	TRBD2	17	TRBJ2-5	CASTPGLAISGQETQYF	TGTGCCAGCACACCGGGACTAGCGATTTCTGGGCAAGAGACCCAGTACTTC
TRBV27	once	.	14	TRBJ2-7	CASSQRQASYEQYF	TGTGCCAGCAGCCAAAGACAGGCCTCCTACGAGCAGTACTTC
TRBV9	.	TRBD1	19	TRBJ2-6	CASSVVGLAGGAGANVLTF	TGTGCCAGCAGCGTAGTGGGGCTGGCAGGGGGCGCTGGGGCCAACGTCCTGACTTTC
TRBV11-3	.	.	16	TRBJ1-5	CASSLESAGGNQPQHF	TGTGCCAGCAGCTTAGAGTCAGCAGGGGGCAATCAGCCCCAGCATTTT
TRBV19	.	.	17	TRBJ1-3	CASNHPRGGSSGNTIYF	TGTGCCAGTAACCACCCCCGCGGGGGCAGCTCTGGAAACACCATATATTTT
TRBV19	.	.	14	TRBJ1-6	CASSIDRRASTLHF	TGTGCCAGTAGTATAGATCGAAGAGCTTCGACCCTCCACTTT
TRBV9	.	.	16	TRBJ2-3	CASSVGGDSRTDTQYF	TGTGCCAGCAGCGTAGGCGGGGACTCGCGCACAGATACGCAGTATTTT
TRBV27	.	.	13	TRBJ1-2	CASSPGRGLSYTF	TGTGCCAGCAGCCCGGGAAGGGGGTTGAGCTACACCTTC
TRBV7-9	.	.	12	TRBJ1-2	CASSEDSYGYTF	TGTGCCAGCTCCGAGGACAGCTATGGCTACACCTTC
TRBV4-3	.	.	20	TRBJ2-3	CASSQDLDWAGTSYTDTQYF	TGCGCCAGCAGCCAAGACCTCGACTGGGCGGGGACTTCTTACACAGATACGCAGTATTTT
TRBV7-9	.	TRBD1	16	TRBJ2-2	CASSFPRQGMAGELFF	TGTGCCAGCAGCTTTCCCCGACAGGGGATGGCCGGGGAGCTGTTTTTT